This TCR beta chain is drawn from a study of T cell responses to AZD1222 COVID-19 vaccine. Per germline, CDR1 SGHNT and CDR2 YYREEE (reference sequence). CDR3 length: 13 amino acids. Trimming pared 2 bases from V and 1 base from J, leaving 6 bases between. A remark on this clone: The antigen is unknown.

Findings and caveats of the study: Regions left unmutated in variants are reportedly the target of nearly half of spike-specific TCRs. The peak T cell response came first, and repertoires were sampled only after it.

Here immunoSEQ multiplex PCR was the method, and the copy in TCRdb shows in-frame clones only, minus some. The top ten clones hold approximately 8% of a sample with some 150,000 clones, approximately 85% of them seen once. This clonotype was obtained from an adult who received the MenACWY meningococcal vaccine as a control. The chain uses TRBV5-4 and TRBJ1-1, with no clear D. The sequenced sample was peripheral blood, obtained 28 days after the second dose of the MenACWY control vaccine. The CDR3 loop is CASSLPRNTEAFF. For the CDR3, the DNA is TGTGCCAGCAGCTTACCCCGGAACACTGAAGCTTTCTTT.